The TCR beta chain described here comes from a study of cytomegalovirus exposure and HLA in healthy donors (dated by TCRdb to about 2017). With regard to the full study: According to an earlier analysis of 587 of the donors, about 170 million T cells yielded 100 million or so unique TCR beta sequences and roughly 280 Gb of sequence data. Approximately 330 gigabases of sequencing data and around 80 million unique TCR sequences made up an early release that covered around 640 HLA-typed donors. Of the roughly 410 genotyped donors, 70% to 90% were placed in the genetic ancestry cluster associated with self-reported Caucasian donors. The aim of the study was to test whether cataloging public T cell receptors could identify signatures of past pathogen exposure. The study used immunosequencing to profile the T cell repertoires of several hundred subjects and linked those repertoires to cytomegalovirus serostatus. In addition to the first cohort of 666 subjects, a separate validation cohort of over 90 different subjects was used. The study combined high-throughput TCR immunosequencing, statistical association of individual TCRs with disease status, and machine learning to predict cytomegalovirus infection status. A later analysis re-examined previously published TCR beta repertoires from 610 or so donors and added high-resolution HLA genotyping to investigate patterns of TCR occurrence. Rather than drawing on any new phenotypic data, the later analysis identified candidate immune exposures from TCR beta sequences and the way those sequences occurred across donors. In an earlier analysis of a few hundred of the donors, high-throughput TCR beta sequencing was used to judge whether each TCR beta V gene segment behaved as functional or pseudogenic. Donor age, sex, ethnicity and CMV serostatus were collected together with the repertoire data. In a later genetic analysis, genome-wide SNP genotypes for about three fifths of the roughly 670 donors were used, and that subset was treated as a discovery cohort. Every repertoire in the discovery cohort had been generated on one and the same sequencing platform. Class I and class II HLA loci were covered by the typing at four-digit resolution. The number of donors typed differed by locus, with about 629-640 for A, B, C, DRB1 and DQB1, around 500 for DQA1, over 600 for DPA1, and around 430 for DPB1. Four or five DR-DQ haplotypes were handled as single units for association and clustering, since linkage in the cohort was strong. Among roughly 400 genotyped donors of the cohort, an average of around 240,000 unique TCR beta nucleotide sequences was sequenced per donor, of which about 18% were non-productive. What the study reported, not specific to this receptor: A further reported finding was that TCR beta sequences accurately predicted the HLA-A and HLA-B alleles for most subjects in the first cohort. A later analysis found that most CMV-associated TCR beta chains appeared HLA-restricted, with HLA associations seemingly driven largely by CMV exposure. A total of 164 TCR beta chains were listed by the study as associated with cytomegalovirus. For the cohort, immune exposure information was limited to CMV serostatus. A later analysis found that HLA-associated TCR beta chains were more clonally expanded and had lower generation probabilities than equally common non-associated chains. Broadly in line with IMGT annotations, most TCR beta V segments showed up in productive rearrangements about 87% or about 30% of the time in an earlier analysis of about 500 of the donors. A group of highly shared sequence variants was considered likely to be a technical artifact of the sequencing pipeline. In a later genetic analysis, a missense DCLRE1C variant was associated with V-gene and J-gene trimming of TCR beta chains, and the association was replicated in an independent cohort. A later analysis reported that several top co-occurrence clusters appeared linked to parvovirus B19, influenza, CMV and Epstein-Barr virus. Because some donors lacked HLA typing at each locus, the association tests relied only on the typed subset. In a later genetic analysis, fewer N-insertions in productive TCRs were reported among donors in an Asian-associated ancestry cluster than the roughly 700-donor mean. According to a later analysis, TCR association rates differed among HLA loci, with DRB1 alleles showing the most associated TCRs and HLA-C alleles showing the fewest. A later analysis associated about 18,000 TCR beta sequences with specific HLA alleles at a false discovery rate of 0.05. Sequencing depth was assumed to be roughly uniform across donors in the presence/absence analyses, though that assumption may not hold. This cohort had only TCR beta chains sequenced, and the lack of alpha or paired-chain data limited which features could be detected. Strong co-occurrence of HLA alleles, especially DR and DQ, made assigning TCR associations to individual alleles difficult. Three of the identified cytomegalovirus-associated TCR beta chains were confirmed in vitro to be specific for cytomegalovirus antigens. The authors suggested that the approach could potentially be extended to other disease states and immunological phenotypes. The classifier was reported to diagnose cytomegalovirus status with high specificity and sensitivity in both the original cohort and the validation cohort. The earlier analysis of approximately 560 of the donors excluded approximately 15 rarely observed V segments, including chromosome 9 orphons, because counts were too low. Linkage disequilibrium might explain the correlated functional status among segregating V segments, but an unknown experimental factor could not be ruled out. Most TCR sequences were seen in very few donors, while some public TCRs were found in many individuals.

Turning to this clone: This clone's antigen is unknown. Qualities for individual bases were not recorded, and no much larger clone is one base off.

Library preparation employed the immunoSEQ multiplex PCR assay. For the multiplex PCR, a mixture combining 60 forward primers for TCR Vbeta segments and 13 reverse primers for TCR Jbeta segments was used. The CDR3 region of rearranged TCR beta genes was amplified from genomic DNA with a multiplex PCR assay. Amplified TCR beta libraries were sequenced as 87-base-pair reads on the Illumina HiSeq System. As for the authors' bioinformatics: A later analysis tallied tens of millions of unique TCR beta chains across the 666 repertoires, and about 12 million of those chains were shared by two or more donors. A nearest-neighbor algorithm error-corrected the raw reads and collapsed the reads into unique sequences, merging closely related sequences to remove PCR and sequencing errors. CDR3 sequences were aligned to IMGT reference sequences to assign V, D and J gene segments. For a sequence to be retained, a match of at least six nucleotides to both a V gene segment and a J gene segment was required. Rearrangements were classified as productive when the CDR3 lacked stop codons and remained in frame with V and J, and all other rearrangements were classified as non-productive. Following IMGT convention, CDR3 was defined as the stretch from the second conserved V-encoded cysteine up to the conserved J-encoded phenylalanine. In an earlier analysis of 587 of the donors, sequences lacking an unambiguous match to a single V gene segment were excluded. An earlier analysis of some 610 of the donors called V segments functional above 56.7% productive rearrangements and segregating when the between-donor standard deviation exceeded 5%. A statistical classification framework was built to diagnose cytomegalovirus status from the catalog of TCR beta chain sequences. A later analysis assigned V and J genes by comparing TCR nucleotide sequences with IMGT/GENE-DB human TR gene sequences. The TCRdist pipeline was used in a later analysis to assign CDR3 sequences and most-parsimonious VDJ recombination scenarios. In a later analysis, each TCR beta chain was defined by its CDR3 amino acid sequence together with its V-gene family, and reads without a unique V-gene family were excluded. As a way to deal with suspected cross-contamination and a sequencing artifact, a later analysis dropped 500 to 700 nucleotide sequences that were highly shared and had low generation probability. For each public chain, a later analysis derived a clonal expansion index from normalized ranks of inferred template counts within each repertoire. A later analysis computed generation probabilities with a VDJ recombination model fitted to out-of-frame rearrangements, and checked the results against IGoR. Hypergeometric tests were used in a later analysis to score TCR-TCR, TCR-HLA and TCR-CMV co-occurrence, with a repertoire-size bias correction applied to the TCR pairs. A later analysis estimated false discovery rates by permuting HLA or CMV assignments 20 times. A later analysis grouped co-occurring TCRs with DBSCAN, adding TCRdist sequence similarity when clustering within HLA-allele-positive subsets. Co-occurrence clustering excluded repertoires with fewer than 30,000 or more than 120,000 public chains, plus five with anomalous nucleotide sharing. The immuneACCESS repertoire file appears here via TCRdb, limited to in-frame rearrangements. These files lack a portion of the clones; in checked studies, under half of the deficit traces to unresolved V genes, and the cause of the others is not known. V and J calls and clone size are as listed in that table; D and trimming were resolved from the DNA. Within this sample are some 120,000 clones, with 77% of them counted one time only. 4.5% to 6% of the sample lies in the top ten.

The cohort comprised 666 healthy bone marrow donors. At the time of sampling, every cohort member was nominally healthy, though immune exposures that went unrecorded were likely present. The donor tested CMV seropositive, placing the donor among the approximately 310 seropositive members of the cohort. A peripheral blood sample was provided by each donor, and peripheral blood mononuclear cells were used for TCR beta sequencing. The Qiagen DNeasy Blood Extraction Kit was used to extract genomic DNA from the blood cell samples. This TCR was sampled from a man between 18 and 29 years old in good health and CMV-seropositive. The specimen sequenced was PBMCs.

The nucleotide sequence reads as follows: TGCGCCAGCAGCCCTTCGCGACAGGGGGAGCTGTTTTTT. This is translated as CASSPSRQGELFF. The receptor chain draws on TRBV4-1 and TRBJ2-2, with TRBD1 tentatively as D gene (5 bases match). CDR1 and CDR2, looked up from the germline V gene, are MGHRA and YSYEKL. The junction carries 11 bases between V and J, which are trimmed by 4 bases and 8 bases respectively. The CDR3 spans 13 residues, from the cysteine through the phenylalanine. Here the CDR3 DNA is all that survives: 39 bases in frame from base 1.